Here is one T cell receptor (beta chain) with its context. Its antigen remains unidentified. No much larger clonotype is one base removed from it; base qualities were not supplied. The library was built by means of the immunoSEQ multiplex PCR assay. For most patients, genomic DNA was isolated with the Qiagen DNeasy Blood and Tissue Kit and shipped frozen to Adaptive Biotechnologies for TCR sequencing. For most patients, high-throughput TCR-beta CDR3 sequencing of genomic DNA was performed by Adaptive Biotechnologies. For the original study's pipeline: Adaptive's ImmunoSEQ software supplied the TCR sequencing data for 18 patients, while MiXCR and VDJtools were used to process a few other patients. To correct CD4 versus CD8 sorting errors, any sequence found in both subsets at a frequency ratio below 5:1 was removed. CDR3 nucleotide sequences shared between donor and recipient were removed because their origin could not be assigned. To count as alloreactive, a clone needed at least 2-fold expansion over unstimulated cells and a minimum CFSE-low frequency of 0.002% (template counts) or 0.001% (read counts). A clone was considered mappable if detected in the sequenced pre-transplant spleen, lymph node, or MLR CFSE-low populations of the donor or recipient. The cumulative frequency of alloreactive clones was calculated as a percentage of all sequences, weighted by copy number. This immuneACCESS table, as held by TCRdb, lists in-frame sequences with V and J called but not all clones. Of the missing ones, under half trace to an unresolved V gene in checked studies; the others have no known cause. Clonal size and the V and J genes are those of that table, whereas D and trimming came from the DNA. The sample records 85,000 to 100,000 clones, under 95% of which are singletons. The ten most abundant clones make up roughly 0.07% of the sample.

The time point label for this specimen denotes: cells obtained before transplantation from donor or recipient. CD3+CD4+ and CD3+CD8+ populations were FACS-sorted from unstimulated pre-transplant donor and recipient cells taken from spleen or lymph nodes. These data are taken from a study of graft-versus-host responses after intestinal transplantation listed by TCRdb under 2021. For the study in its entirety: The transplants that recipients received were multivisceral, liver-intestinal, or isolated intestinal. Donor T cell macrochimerism was defined as a peak of at least 4% donor T cells among recipient peripheral blood mononuclear cells. Graft-versus-host and host-versus-graft alloreactive T cell clones were tracked in the graft, circulation and bone marrow after intestinal transplantation using bulk TCR-beta CDR3 sequencing. Every recipient was given anti-thymocyte globulin induction, then maintenance tacrolimus and steroids for around three years. Samples from a few later patients were sequenced in-house on an Illumina MiSeq with MiXCR processing rather than by the commercial service. The cohort enrolled about two dozen intestinal transplant recipients including one retransplant, and 3 patients lacking pretransplant specimens were excluded. Alloreactive clones were identified by sequencing pre-transplant mixed lymphocyte reaction products and comparing these products with unstimulated pre-transplant donor and recipient T cells.

Overall study outcomes, separate from this receptor: GvH clones turned up in recipient bone marrow, with some appearing earlier in ileal mucosa or blood, a pattern consistent with an intestinal mucosal origin. In patients with donor T cell macrochimerism, the allografts had high GvH to HvG T cell clonal ratios. The conclusions were limited by the relatively low number and heterogeneity of the intestinal transplant patients. Early after transplant, peak levels of circulating GvH clones were associated with declines in HvG clones.

This specimen consisted of unstimulated CD8+ T cells sorted from spleen or lymph node cells, obtained before transplant. This clonotype originated in a human donor who was the organ donor for an intestinal transplant.

This receptor carries the CDR3 CASTGQGNADTQYF. The DNA is as follows: TGTGCCAGTACAGGACAGGGGAATGCAGATACGCAGTATTTT. The chain uses TRBV19 and TRBJ2-3; the junction holds 9 bases that match TRBD1. V and J are trimmed by 7 bases and 4 bases, and the gene matches miss 6 bases of the junction. Based on the germline V gene (reference sequence), the CDR1 and CDR2 sequences are LNHDA and SQIVND. The CDR3 covers 14 residues, taking in both the cysteine and the phenylalanine. Solely the CDR3 DNA is kept, with 42 bases framed from the first base.